The 14 T cell receptor beta chains reported below all come from one sample, sequenced in a study of blood T cell repertoires in COVID-19. Sequenced by immunoSEQ multiplex PCR; TCRdb stores in-frame clones only, minus some. The sample lists fewer than 110,000 clones, approximately 86% occurring once. The material sequenced was peripheral blood. These receptors came from a human donor in a cohort sampled during active COVID-19.

V usage is TRBV2 and J usage is TRBJ1-2, with TRBD1 matching over 8 bases. CDR1 SNHLY and CDR2 FYNNEI come from the germline V gene. The J segment lost 5 bases and the V segment lost 11 bases, leaving 7 bases of the junction unmatched. This CDR3 region has 12 residues. CDR3: CACDRGVYGYTF. CDR3 nucleotide sequence: TGTGCCTGTGACAGGGGTGTTTATGGCTACACCTTC.

The chain links TRBV20-1 to TRBJ1-2; unclear D gene. CDR1 is DFQATT and CDR2 is SNEGSKA in the germline V gene (reference sequence). The CDR3 runs to 11 residues. V dropped 3 bases and J dropped 5 bases, with 7 bases sitting between them. CDR3 sequence: CSARGLYGYTF. The CDR3 DNA follows: TGCAGTGCTAGGGGCTTATATGGCTACACCTTC.

The V gene is TRBV6-2 or TRBV6-3, the J gene TRBJ2-1; 7 nucleotides match TRBD2. The CDR3 is 14 residues long. In germline, CDR1 is MNHEY, CDR2 SVGEGT. With V trimmed by 3 bases and J by 15 bases, 14 bases remained unmatched. The CDR3 loop is CASSYGSGKAFLFF. The CDR3, as DNA: TGTGCCAGCAGTTATGGCAGCGGGAAAGCTTTTTTGTTCTTC.

The gene calls are TRBV12-3 or TRBV12-4 and TRBJ1-1, with D possibly TRBD1 on 5 matching bases. The CDR3 runs to 13 residues. Trimming shortened V by 6 bases and J by 1 base, and 9 bases separated the two germline ends. CDR3 nucleotides: TGTGCCAGCAGCAGGCAGGGGAACACTGAAGCTTTCTTT. Residues: CASSRQGNTEAFF.

A word on this clone: Other DNA sequences in the same sample also yield this CDR3. V and J are TRBV7-2 and TRBJ2-5; 8 bases map to TRBD2. J lost 5 bases, V lost 0 bases, and 2 bases had no gene match. Germline CDR1 SGHTA, CDR2 FQGNSA. This CDR3 region has 14 residues. Written as DNA, the CDR3 is TGTGCCAGCAGCTTAGCCGGGAGGGGGGAGACCCAGTACTTC. It codes for CASSLAGRGETQYF.

This clone was seen a few times. The chain is built from TRBV7-6 and TRBJ2-4; 7 bases align to TRBD2. The J segment lost 2 bases and the V segment lost 5 bases, leaving 9 bases of the junction unmatched. This CDR3 spans 16 amino acids. Germline CDR1 SGHVS, CDR2 FNYEAQ. The chain's CDR3 is CASSPGLVSSKNIQYF. The CDR3, as DNA: TGTGCCAGCAGCCCCGGACTAGTAAGCTCCAAAAACATTCAGTACTTC.

This clone was detected once. The chain recombines TRBV5-1 with TRBJ1-1; 7 bases are a match to TRBD1. In germline, CDR1 is SGHRS, CDR2 YFSETQ. The CDR3 is made up of 16 amino acids. J lost 3 bases, V lost 3 bases, and 11 bases had no gene match. The CDR3 DNA is TGCGCCAGCAGCTGGGGATCCTCAGACAGGGACACTGAAGCTTTCTTT. Encoded protein: CASSWGSSDRDTEAFF.

The rearrangement uses TRBV9 and TRBJ2-2; 12 positions match TRBD2. This CDR3 region has 17 residues. Germline lookup yields CDR1 SGDLS and CDR2 YYNGEE. V dropped 0 bases and J dropped 3; count of bases not matched to a gene: 3. CDR3 amino acids: CASSVASGGAYTGELFF. The CDR3 nucleotides are TGTGCCAGCAGCGTAGCTAGCGGGGGGGCGTACACCGGGGAGCTGTTTTTT. The variable domain in full, with the rest retrieved from reference TRBV9 and TRBJ2-2, is DSGVTQTPKHLITATGQRVTLRCSPRSGDLSVYWYQQSLDQGLQFLIQYYNGEERAKGNILERFSAQQFPDLHSELNLSSLELGDSALYFCASSVASGGAYTGELFFGEGSRLTVL.

The chain couples TRBV7-6 to TRBJ2-6; possible D gene TRBD2, 5 bases. Germline V lookup: CDR1 SGHVS, CDR2 FNYEAQ. The CDR3 has 14 residues. The V gene lost 5 bases and the J gene lost 4 bases, with 9 bases spanning the gap. CDR3: CASSDGVGANVLTF. CDR3 nucleotides: TGTGCCAGCAGCGACGGGGTCGGGGCCAACGTCCTGACTTTC.

The gene calls are TRBV7-9 and TRBJ2-1; 9 bases align to TRBD2. The CDR3 is made up of 13 amino acids. With 7 bases clipped from V and 7 bases from J, the junction kept 5 bases outside the gene matches. CDR1 is SEHNR, CDR2 FQNEAQ, per germline (reference sequence). The CDR3 DNA follows: TGTGCCAGCATCCTAGCGGGGCCTAATGAGCAGTTCTTC. Encoded protein: CASILAGPNEQFF.

This clone was found once. This chain joins TRBV19 and TRBJ2-7, with D tentatively TRBD2 (6 bases). The CDR3 is 15 amino acids. Germline V lookup: CDR1 LNHDA, CDR2 SQIVND (reference sequence). The V and J ends lost 5 bases and 4 bases respectively, with 18 bases between them. CDR3 nucleotide sequence: TGTGCCAGTAGTGCTCGCACCGCGGGGATATACGAGCAGTACTTC. This translates into CASSARTAGIYEQYF.

Points on this clone: Other nucleotide sequences from this sample produce the same CDR3. This chain joins TRBV28 and TRBJ2-2, with D possibly TRBD2 on 6 matching bases. V shed 3 bases and J shed 3 bases, with 11 bases lying between them. This CDR3 has 15 residues. Germline CDR1 is MDHEN and CDR2 is SYDVKM. CDR3 bases: TGTGCCAGCAGTTTTCACTCGGGGGACACCGGGGAGCTGTTTTTT. Its translation: CASSFHSGDTGELFF.

On this clone itself: This same CDR3 is encoded by further DNA sequences in the sample. The chain carries TRBV6-5 and TRBJ2-7; 7 nucleotides align to TRBD2. The CDR3 consists of 14 residues. V lost 2 bases, J lost 4 bases, and 5 bases stayed unmatched. From germline, CDR1 is MNHEY and CDR2 SVGAGI. The CDR3 loop is CASSYRGSRYEQYF. The CDR3, as DNA: TGTGCCAGCAGTTACCGCGGGAGTCGTTACGAGCAGTACTTC.

V and J are TRBV11-2 and TRBJ1-1; 10 positions match TRBD1. Losses at the gene ends were 8 bases for V and 3 bases for J; bases not matched to a gene: 9. CDR3 size: 15 residues. CDR1 and CDR2 from the germline V gene are SGHAT and FQNNGV. The chain's CDR3 is CASRKGGTGDTEAFF. DNA of the CDR3: TGTGCCAGCCGCAAAGGGGGGACAGGGGACACTGAAGCTTTCTTT.